This T cell receptor (beta chain) was found in a study of PD-1 blockade in classical Hodgkin lymphoma (dated by TCRdb to 2018 to 2021). For the wider study: To define a peripheral blood immune signature of response to PD-1 blockade in classical Hodgkin lymphoma, the study combined TCR beta sequencing with CyTOF. Overall study outcomes, separate from this receptor: Baseline TCR diversity was reported as lower in newly diagnosed patients than in healthy donors, and lower still in relapsed/refractory patients. The study was limited to a single clinical trial cohort, and causes of repertoire differences, possibly disease activity or prior therapy, remained undefined.

Per the germline V gene, SGHRS is the CDR1 and YFSETQ is the CDR2. The V and J ends are trimmed by 2 bases and 3 bases, leaving 9 bases between them. The CDR3 measures 15 amino acids from cysteine to phenylalanine. This entry keeps only the CDR3 DNA: 45 bases, framed from base 1. In the case of this clone: The antigen this receptor binds is unknown. Base-call qualities are not available, and no considerably larger clone is one nucleotide away.

The sample's time point label is to be understood as: newly diagnosed, previously untreated cHL patient sample. As a comparison group for the relapsed/refractory trial patients, PBMCs from patients with newly diagnosed, previously untreated classical Hodgkin lymphoma were sequenced. Peripheral blood was collected in 8 mL Vacutainer Cell Preparation Tubes, from which PBMCs were isolated by centrifugation and then cryopreserved. The Qiagen DNeasy kit was used to extract genomic DNA both from unsorted PBMCs and from the negatively selected CD4+ and CD8+ fractions. TCR beta CDR3 regions were amplified by immunoSEQ multiplex PCR using primers annealing to V and J segments. A synthetic immune receptor repertoire was used to minimize amplification bias, and any residual bias was removed computationally once sequencing was done. On the study's bioinformatics: Repertoire diversity was quantified as the Shannon entropy index using custom Python scripts. The unsorted, CD4+ and CD8+ repertoires were each analyzed separately, with the exception of combined analyses, where CD4+ and CD8+ sequences were merged in silico. This immuneACCESS table, as held by TCRdb, lists in-frame sequences with V and J called but not all clones. Of the missing ones, under half trace to an unresolved V gene in checked studies; the others have no known cause. The DNA gave D and trimming, while V, J and clone size come from that table. Present in this sample are roughly 7,000 clones, 78% of which were seen just once. Jointly, the top ten make up 6.5% to 9.5% of the sample.

The chain uses TRBV5-1 and TRBJ2-6; no D gene call is confident. The TCR sequence derives from a human donor with classical Hodgkin lymphoma. Sequencing was done on a sample of peripheral blood mononuclear cells (PBMCs). CDR3 reads: CASSFLSDGANVLTF. The DNA sequence follows: TGCGCCAGCAGCTTCCTCTCCGATGGGGCCAACGTCCTGACTTTC.